Described below is a single T cell receptor (beta chain) sequence and its context. Its antigen is still unknown. No base-level quality is on record; no much larger clone is a single base apart. The sample belongs to a study of T-cell memory formation after mild COVID-19 (dated by TCRdb to about 2021). Regarding the research as a whole: TCR sequence clusters from the two donors were found to be largely donor specific. T-cell clones expanding and contracting after mild COVID-19 in two donors were tracked by longitudinal TCRalpha and TCRbeta repertoire sequencing. The cohort comprised two young, previously healthy adult volunteers, one female and one male. Broader findings and caveats from the paper: Contracting CD4+ clones appeared mostly in the CM and EM memory subsets, whereas CD8+ clones were enriched in EMRA. From day 15 to 85, contracting clones showed balanced CD4/CD8 phenotypes, whereas a second wave of clones that expanded from day 15 to 37 leaned towards CD4+. SARS-CoV-2 specificity of the second-wave clones peaking on day 37 was not confirmed. Only two mild cases were covered in the study, and larger cohorts including severe cases with pre-infection samples were considered necessary. Some responding clones were found in pre-infection memory, which suggests that pre-existing cross-reactive memory T cells took part in the SARS-CoV-2 response.

Ficoll-Paque density gradient centrifugation was used to isolate PBMCs. TCRdb names Illumina NovaSeq 6000 as the instrument used. cDNA libraries for TCRalpha and TCRbeta were prepared by 5'RACE using constant-segment primers, with sample barcodes and unique molecular identifiers added. RNA was extracted from every sample with Trizol reagent. Library amplification was performed in two PCR steps, and a second sample barcode and Illumina TruSeq adapters were introduced in the second step. Sequencing of libraries was performed on an Illumina NovaSeq with 2 x 150 bp paired-end reads. The study's processing was this. The reads were demultiplexed and collapsed into UMI-guided consensus sequences using migec v1.2.7. Using mixcr v2.1.11, UMI consensuses were aligned to TRA and TRB V and J templates and then assembled into clonotypes. Clonotypes were classified as expanded or contracted when called significant by both edgeR and NoisET, with noise models trained on biological replicates. For edgeR calls, a false discovery rate-adjusted p below 0.01 and a log2 fold-change threshold of 1 were applied. As an exploratory analysis of dynamics, max-normalized trajectories of the 1000 most abundant clonotypes were examined with PCA combined with hierarchical clustering. Each responding clone was given a CD4 or CD8 phenotype based on the CD4+ and CD8+ repertoires, which had been sequenced separately. The public reads were reanalyzed by TCRdb: fastp trimming at Q25, MiXCR alignment, in-frame beta chains only. Records with the same CDR3 protein are collapsed into one entry carrying the most frequent genes and DNA. The V and J calls and clone size come from TCRdb's table, not from the authors' own analysis. Counted in this sample were tens of thousands of distinct CDR3 sequences; around 12% of them appeared once. The ten largest clones represent 24% of the sample.

Sequences LGHDT (CDR1) and YNNKEL (CDR2) are obtained from the germline V gene (reference sequence). There are 14 amino acids in the CDR3, from cysteine to phenylalanine inclusive. This entry keeps only the CDR3 DNA: 42 bases, framed from base 1. At the junction V is shortened by 4 bases and J by 5 bases, with 13 bases in between. This receptor chain uses TRBV3-1 and TRBJ2-3, with TRBD2 perhaps the D gene, on 6 matching bases. The clonotype comes from a man aged 18 to 29 who had mild COVID-19 (a few samples of this study predate the infection). The sample titles of this study are shuffled in the database, so cell type and time point are left out; the donor was told from shared clones. Sequencing was done on a sample of PBMCs or a T cell subset sorted from them (not recorded which). The DNA reads TGTGCCAGCAGCCTTACTAGCTCCGAAGATACGCAGTATTTT. The translation is CASSLTSSEDTQYF.